This section outlines one TCR beta chain sequence together with its context. Its antigen is unidentified. 60 Vbeta and 13 Jbeta primers were used in PCR. Repertoires were generated with immunoSEQ multiplex PCR, while TCRdb's copy carries only in-frame clones and drops some. This table holds about 120,000 clones, 75% found once. These data originate in a study of cytomegalovirus exposure and HLA in healthy donors. Study-level information: Researchers previously reported finding just under 120 million unique TCR beta sequences from about 170 million T cells. Most genotyped donors, over 70% of about 360, had Caucasian-associated genetic ancestry.

Germline CDR1 and CDR2: MNHEY and SMNVEV (reference sequence). The CDR3 sequence is 14 residues long. V lost 3 bases and J lost 0, with 8 bases in between. Notes on the study in general: The study flagged around 150 TCR beta chains as cytomegalovirus-associated.

This sequence was found in a woman in her forties in good health and CMV-seropositive. The source material was PBMCs. The J gene is TRBJ2-5, the V gene TRBV27; D might be TRBD1 (6 bases). CDR3 DNA sequence: TGTGCCAGCAGTTTCAGGGACAACCAAGAGACCCAGTACTTC. Protein product: CASSFRDNQETQYF.